A single sample gave rise to the 7 T cell receptor beta chains below, sequenced in a study of beta chain features in type 1 diabetes. Study outcomes and limitations: Type 1 diabetes patients had moderately but significantly shorter TCRB CDR3s in all four CD4+ subsets.

Expressed TCRB transcripts were sequenced after all isolated RNA was converted to cDNA. The method was immunoSEQ multiplex PCR; TCRdb's version includes in-frame clones alone and lacks a portion of them. Of 300,000 or so clones in the sample, roughly 14% are singletons; the top ten hold approximately 0.016%. Their antigen targets remain unknown. Source material: naive CD4+ T cells from blood. The receptors come from a woman aged 18-29 years with type 1 diabetes.

Only a few counts were recorded for this clone. This chain links TRBV30 with TRBJ2-2, with 10 bases that match TRBD1. Trimming removed 5 bases from V and 6 bases from J; junction bases left unmatched: 6. This CDR3 has 14 residues. Germline V gives CDR1 GTSNPN, CDR2 SVGIG (reference sequence). The DNA for the CDR3 is TGTGCCTGGGACAGGGGGCCCTCCTCCGGGGAGCTGTTTTTT. Amino acids: CAWDRGPSSGELFF.

This clone was found a few times. The chain carries TRBV5-1 and TRBJ1-2, with 8 bases fitting TRBD1. The CDR3 spans 15 residues. Looked up from germline, CDR1 is SGHRS and CDR2 is YFSETQ. Germline trimming cut 5 bases from V and 3 bases from J; bases unmatched to any gene: 9. CDR3 residues: CASRRSGGQDYGYTF. CDR3 nucleotides: TGCGCCAGCAGACGGTCAGGGGGCCAGGACTATGGCTACACCTTC.

Notes on this clone: The sample has other DNA sequences that encode this CDR3 too. V is TRBV4-3 and J is TRBJ1-3; unclear D gene. In germline, CDR1 is LGHNA, CDR2 YSLEER. V lost 0 bases and J 4 bases, leaving 4 bases between the germline ends. There are 13 residues in the CDR3. CDR3 loop: CASSQERGNTIYF. CDR3 DNA: TGCGCCAGCAGCCAAGAGCGGGGAAACACCATATATTTT.

The V call is TRBV9, the J call TRBJ1-5; the D is unclear. This CDR3 has 16 residues. Germline V gives CDR1 SGDLS, CDR2 YYNGEE. Trimming stripped 8 bases from V and 1 base from J, with 19 bases between. The CDR3 sequence: CASSPSPNLSNQPQHF. The CDR3 DNA reads TGTGCCAGTTCGCCGAGCCCGAACCTGAGCAATCAGCCCCAGCATTTT.

The table lists this clone with a few counts. This rearrangement joins TRBV18 to TRBJ2-7; 14 nucleotides line up with TRBD2. J was trimmed by 6 bases and V by 2 bases; bases with no gene match: 3. The germline V gene encodes CDR1 KGHSH and CDR2 LQKENI. This CDR3 has 15 residues. The CDR3 nucleotides read TGTGCCAGCTCACCAGGACTAGCGGGAGGTTTCGAGCAGTACGTC. Protein: CASSPGLAGGFEQYV.

This clone was observed a few times. The rearrangement uses TRBV4-3 and TRBJ1-2; D is perhaps TRBD1 (6 bases). This CDR3 contains 13 residues. Trimming cost V 1 base and J 3 bases, with 6 bases left between them. The V gene's germline CDR1 is LGHNA and CDR2 YSLEER. CDR3 nucleotides: TGCGCCAGCAGCCAAGGACAGGACTATGGCTACACCTTC. It translates to CASSQGQDYGYTF.

This clone was seen a handful of times. The V and J genes are TRBV25-1 and TRBJ2-1; tentative D call: TRBD1 (5 bases). The CDR3 contains 16 residues. CDR1 MGHDK and CDR2 SYGVNS come from the germline V gene. V lost 1 base to trimming and J lost 1 base, with 11 bases between them. The CDR3 bases are TGTGCCAGCAGTGAATGGCAGGGTGCTTCCTACAATGAGCAGTTCTTC. Its translation: CASSEWQGASYNEQFF.